These T cell receptor beta chains were read from a single sample in a study of T cells after yellow fever vaccination. TCRdb re-called the 5' RACE reads through MiXCR, storing one row per CDR3 protein. The repertoire includes approximately 47,000 distinct CDR3 sequences, more than 6% of them detected once, and about 10% sits in the top ten. Sequenced here: PBMCs, either bulk or a sorted T-cell subset (CD4+, CD8+, memory, or dextramer-sorted; not recorded which), sampled 45 days after the yellow fever booster vaccination. The receptors derive from a man aged 25-45 years who received the YFV17D yellow fever vaccine. Both conserved end residues are part of each CDR3. The D gene is left open where the match is weak. Only some rows state a clone size, as once, few, many or a class for expanded clones.

>few|TRBJ1-1|TRBV12-3/TRBV12-4|TRBD1
CASRPTADRGPQSWNTEAFF
TGTGCCAGCAGACCTACTGCGGACAGGGGGCCACAATCTTGGAACACTGAAGCTTTCTTT
>-|TRBJ2-7|TRBV5-1|TRBD1
CASRFAGGSYEQYF
TGCGCCAGCAGGTTCGCAGGGGGCTCCTACGAGCAGTACTTC
>few|TRBJ2-1|TRBV7-2|TRBD2
CASSWALAVYNEQFF
TGTGCCAGCTCCTGGGCGCTAGCGGTGTACAATGAGCAGTTCTTC
>many|TRBJ2-6|TRBV7-2|-
CASSLAGANVLTF
TGTGCCAGCAGCTTAGCTGGGGCCAACGTCCTGACTTTC
>-|TRBJ2-1|TRBV7-6|-
CASSLGAILGNEQFF
TGTGCCAGCAGCTTAGGGGCTATCCTAGGCAATGAGCAGTTCTTC
>-|TRBJ1-2|TRBV4-3|-
CASSLQRGANYGYTF
TGCGCCAGCAGCCTCCAGCGGGGGGCTAACTATGGCTACACCTTC
>few|TRBJ2-7|TRBV20-1|-
CSASRVTYEQYF
TGCAGTGCTAGCAGGGTCACCTACGAGCAGTACTTC
>many|TRBJ2-1|TRBV7-2|TRBD2
CASSLDGSGRVEEQFF
TGTGCCAGCAGCTTAGATGGTAGCGGGAGGGTTGAGGAGCAGTTCTTC
>-|TRBJ2-7|TRBV9|TRBD2
CASSSSGRATSEQYF
TGTGCCAGCAGCTCTAGCGGGAGGGCCACAAGCGAGCAGTACTTC
>few|TRBJ1-2|TRBV20-1|-
CSGRPSQSDGYTF
TGCAGCGGCCGACCCTCTCAGTCAGATGGCTACACCTTC
>many|TRBJ2-6|TRBV29-1|-
CSVVQGTSGANVLTF
TGCAGCGTTGTTCAGGGGACCTCTGGGGCCAACGTCCTGACTTTC
>few|TRBJ2-7|TRBV20-1|-
CSAIRRGGSYEQYF
TGCAGTGCAATCCGGAGGGGGGGGTCCTACGAGCAGTACTTC
>-|TRBJ1-1|TRBV12-3/TRBV12-4|-
CASSPLWRGNTEAFF
TGTGCCAGCAGTCCTTTGTGGAGGGGAAACACTGAAGCTTTCTTT
>many|TRBJ2-1|TRBV5-1|-
CASNPDGKPYNEQFF
TGCGCCAGCAACCCGGACGGTAAACCCTACAATGAGCAGTTCTTC
>-|TRBJ2-2|TRBV19|TRBD1
CASSSRGLRELFF
TGTGCCAGTAGTTCCAGGGGGCTGAGGGAGCTGTTTTTT
>few|TRBJ1-6|TRBV7-2|-
CASSYSPTGRSLHF
TGTGCCAGCAGCTATTCGCCAACAGGGAGGTCCCTCCACTTT
>many|TRBJ2-6|TRBV27|-
CASKESGAGANVLTF
TGTGCCAGTAAAGAGTCAGGGGCTGGGGCCAACGTCCTGACTTTC
>-|TRBJ2-5|TRBV5-1|-
CASSLLGQETQYF
TGCGCCAGCAGCTTGCTGGGGCAAGAGACCCAGTACTTC
>many|TRBJ2-7|TRBV20-1|-
CSAKGLVHEQYF
TGCAGTGCGAAAGGACTGGTCCACGAGCAGTACTTC
>-|TRBJ2-3|TRBV5-5|-
CASQQNRATTDTQYF
TGTGCCAGCCAACAAAACAGGGCAACCACAGATACGCAGTATTTT
>-|TRBJ1-2|TRBV4-3|-
CASSQDLGTTNYGYTF
TGCGCCAGCAGCCAAGATCTCGGGACAACTAACTATGGCTACACCTTC
>-|TRBJ1-2|TRBV7-9|-
CASGEGGYGYTF
TGTGCCAGCGGAGAGGGGGGCTATGGCTACACCTTC
>many|TRBJ2-7|TRBV11-2|-
CASSLRERSYEQYF
TGTGCCAGCAGCCTCCGGGAGCGCTCCTACGAGCAGTACTTC
>few|TRBJ1-2|TRBV3-1|-
CASSQESLQGTRGYTF
TGTGCCAGCAGCCAAGAAAGTCTACAGGGAACGCGCGGCTACACCTTC
>few|TRBJ2-7|TRBV20-1|TRBD2
CSVLAGVDEQYF
TGCAGTGTGTTAGCGGGAGTCGACGAGCAGTACTTC
>many|TRBJ2-5|TRBV7-2|-
CASSPPGIVQETQYF
TGTGCCAGCAGCCCTCCGGGAATAGTGCAAGAGACCCAGTACTTC
>many|TRBJ2-7|TRBV6-5|TRBD1
CASSYRWDRANYEQYF
TGTGCCAGCAGTTACAGGTGGGACAGGGCGAACTACGAGCAGTACTTC